What follows is one T cell receptor beta chain and its context. Its antigen remains unidentified. These data are taken from a study of T-cell reconstitution after alpha-beta-depleted transplantation in children. Notes on the study in general: After one year, T-cell counts and TCRbeta diversity mostly came from new T cells.

The CDR3 contains 16 residues. With V trimmed by 4 bases and J by 3 bases, 12 bases remained unmatched. CDR1 SGHVS and CDR2 FQNEAQ come from the germline V gene. Unique molecular identifiers were used in preparing the TCRbeta library. MiXCR was run by TCRdb on the PCR reads, yielding one entry per CDR3 protein. The sample shows more than 400,000 distinct CDR3 sequences, roughly an eighth of them seen only once. The sequence derives from a female patient under 10 years old who had a stem cell transplant for aplastic anemia, so the T cells may come from the graft donor. V and J are TRBV7-8 and TRBJ2-7, with TRBD2 matching over 7 bases. The sample in question was PBMCs, mostly from graft donor cells, obtained 180 days after TCRalphabeta/CD19-depleted stem cell transplant. This CDR3 reads CASSSERTRAVYEQYF. The CDR3 bases are TGTGCCAGCAGCTCGGAACGGACTAGAGCGGTCTACGAGCAGTACTTC.